The clone carrying this T cell receptor (beta chain) was recorded a few times. What it binds is unknown. MiXCR, run by TCRdb on the reads, gives a single entry per CDR3 protein. The sample yields about 920,000 distinct CDR3 sequences, approximately 31% seen once. The sample originates from a study of T cell repertoires in cytomegalovirus infection. About the research overall: Through public TCR beta signatures, both CMV infection and matching HLA type were indicated. Whole-study results and caveats: Ex vivo, HLA-C-restricted CMV-specific TCR beta clonotypes prevailed over the rest of the response.

Germline-derived CDR1 and CDR2 are MNHEY and SMNVEV (reference sequence). This CDR3 is built from 16 residues. Germline trimming cut 5 bases from V and 9 bases from J; bases unmatched to any gene: 13. Source: cultured CD8+ T cells from PBMCs, taken from culture after CMV antigen stimulation. The receptor's source is a human donor in good health (CMV status not recorded). Some clones in this sample may be carry-over from other donors' samples. The chain joins TRBV27 to TRBJ2-3; TRBD2 matches at 11 bases. The CDR3 DNA sequence: TGTGCCAGCAGTCCCTTAGCGGGGGGGGATTTGACGACGCAGTATTTT. Translated, it gives CASSPLAGGDLTTQYF.